What follows is one T cell receptor (beta chain) and its context. Its antigen is still unknown. Stated time point: newly diagnosed GD, antithyroid drugs for less than 3 months. Making the TCR library involved RNA that had been extracted from PBMCs. Building the TCR beta libraries relied on iRepertoire HTBI primers, and CDR3 regions underwent Arm-PCR. A single record per CDR3 protein comes from TCRdb applying MiXCR to the multiplex PCR reads. The sample consists of 550,000 to 650,000 distinct CDR3 sequences, more than 15% of them appearing once. Trimming took off 5 bases at V and 0 bases at J, with 20 bases between the two ends. This CDR3 has 18 amino acids. CDR1 is MDHEN, CDR2 SYDVKM, per germline. This sample was taken from a study of regulatory T cells in long-lasting Graves disease. The study, taken as a whole, reports: Persistent Graves' disease cases displayed lower TCR diversity than newly diagnosed ones.

The data were also submitted as part of a second study, on T cells in Graves' hyperthyroidism and ophthalmopathy. That paper states: Ophthalmopathy was separated from stable hyperthyroidism by a 13 V-J model.

Sequencing was performed on peripheral blood mononuclear cells (PBMCs), taken at new diagnosis, from a patient treated with antithyroid drugs. The clonotype was recovered from a man younger than 30 with Graves disease. This chain connects TRBV28 to TRBJ1-5; D is uncertain. The CDR3 is CASSPQQDFRYSNQPQHF. In nucleotides, the CDR3 is TGTGCCAGCAGTCCCCAGCAGGACTTCAGGTATAGCAATCAGCCCCAGCATTTT.